This TCR beta chain stems from a study of blood T cell repertoires in COVID-19. Profiled with immunoSEQ multiplex PCR; TCRdb holds only in-frame clones, not every one. The sample has 70,000 to 95,000 clones, around 81% seen once; the top ten hold approximately 12%. V lost 0 bases to trimming and J lost 1 base, with 16 bases between them. The germline V gene encodes CDR1 SGHNT and CDR2 YYREEE (reference sequence). The CDR3 loop spans 17 amino acids. The TCR was taken from a woman between 70 and 85 years old with active or convalescent COVID-19. The sequencing input was peripheral blood. The chain combines TRBV5-4 with TRBJ1-1, with D possibly TRBD1 on 5 matching bases. Here the CDR3 reads CASSLAVGGLANTEAFF. In DNA, the CDR3 is TGTGCCAGCAGCTTGGCCGTCGGGGGTCTGGCGAACACTGAAGCTTTCTTT. Variable domain in full (rest from reference TRBV5-4 and TRBJ1-1): ETGVTQSPTHLIKTRGQQVTLRCSSQSGHNTVSWYQQALGQGPQFIFQYYREEENGRGNFPPRFSGLQFPNYSSELNVNALELDDSALYLCASSLAVGGLANTEAFFGQGTRLTVV.